The source of this TCR beta chain is a study of T cell responses to AZD1222 COVID-19 vaccine. Findings and caveats of the study: Breadth and depth of Spike-specific TCRs rose after two AZD1222 doses. In all cases, repertoires were sampled only after the peak T cell response. Reportedly, nearly half the spike-specific TCRs target unmutated variant regions.

Sequenced by immunoSEQ multiplex PCR; TCRdb stores in-frame clones only, minus some. The repertoire includes some 130,000 clones, 85% to 90% of them detected once, and 20% to 25% sits in the top ten. The count of this clone is one. What it binds is unknown. Trimming stripped 7 bases from V and 4 bases from J, with 17 bases between. The CDR3 is made up of 15 amino acids. Germline lookup yields CDR1 SNHLY and CDR2 FYNNEI. The chain has TRBV2 and TRBJ1-5; D not resolved. The specimen was peripheral blood, collected on day 0 of AZD1222 vaccination. The clonotype comes from an adult in good health. The CDR3 bases are TGTGCCAGCACAGAGAGGCGGTTAATTAATCAGCCCCAGCATTTT. It is translated as CASTERRLINQPQHF.